The T cell receptor beta chain described here comes from a study of blood T cell repertoires in COVID-19. About the study: PBMCs, B-cell-depleted T cells, or T cells provided the cDNA or gDNA that made up the material.

The length of the CDR3 is 16 residues. Germline assignment: CDR1 MDHEN and CDR2 SYDVKM. V lost 3 bases and J lost 5; bases outside the gene matches: 12. The age range of participants was about 18 to 100 years, with residence in about two dozen US areas. The authors' processing: By means of reference gene primer amplification, nucleated cell counts were estimated. TCRdb keeps only in-frame clones here, not all; method: immunoSEQ multiplex PCR. For V, J and clone size, that table is used; D and trimming come from the DNA. The sample has more than 300,000 clones; around nine tenths are singletons. The origin of this receptor is a woman aged 18-29 years who had recovered from COVID-19. The genes are TRBV28 and TRBJ1-2; 7 nucleotides agree with TRBD1. The sequencing input was PBMCs or T cells enriched from blood (not recorded which). In DNA, the CDR3 is TGTGCCAGCAGTTTTAGAGGGGGACAGTCGATTTATGGCTACACCTTC. It is translated as CASSFRGGQSIYGYTF.